The 27 T cell receptor beta chains listed next were all sequenced from one sample in a study of cytomegalovirus exposure and HLA in healthy donors. PCR was performed using 60 Vbeta and 13 Jbeta primers. Profiling relied on immunoSEQ multiplex PCR, and the TCRdb table lists in-frame clones only, not all of them. The listing contains about 120,000 clones. The sequenced material came from PBMCs. All receptors come from a man between 40 and 49 years old in good health and CMV-seropositive.

The V call is TRBV15, the J call TRBJ1-2; D possibly corresponds to TRBD1 (6 bases). Germline CDR1 reads LNHNV; CDR2 reads YYDKDF (reference sequence). The CDR3 runs 16 residues. V was shortened by 0 bases and J by 3 bases, with 14 bases between the two germline ends. The CDR3 loop reads CATSRDLVGGDYGYTF. Here the CDR3 DNA reads TGTGCCACCAGCAGAGATCTAGTAGGGGGGGACTATGGCTACACCTTC.

This sequence joins TRBV5-4 and TRBJ2-5; 8 bases map to TRBD1. Germline V gene lookup returns CDR1 SGHNT and CDR2 YYREEE (reference sequence). CDR3 length: 15 amino acids. V shed 1 base, J shed 4 bases, and the junction held 6 bases outside the gene matches. This chain's CDR3 is CASSLRTGLGETQYF. The CDR3 DNA reads as TGTGCCAGCAGCTTGAGGACAGGGCTGGGAGAGACCCAGTACTTC.

The chain recombines TRBV10-3 with TRBJ1-2, with 7 bases identical to TRBD1. V was clipped by 7 bases and J by 0 bases; unmatched bases: 20. The CDR3 runs to 19 residues. CDR1 is ENHRY and CDR2 is SYGVKD in the germline V gene. The CDR3 region has the DNA TGTGCCATCACTCCGACAGGGTCTACCTTCACTCAAGCTAACTATGGCTACACCTTC. Amino acids: CAITPTGSTFTQANYGYTF.

The V gene is TRBV11-2, the J gene TRBJ2-2; D remains ambiguous. This CDR3 contains 16 residues. From germline, CDR1 is SGHAT and CDR2 FQNNGV. Trimming cost V 3 bases and J 6 bases, with 17 bases left between them. CDR3 in DNA: TGTGCCAGCAGCTTGGTATGGAGCCCCTCGTCCGGGGAGCTGTTTTTT. Residues: CASSLVWSPSSGELFF.

The chain is built from TRBV14 and TRBJ2-3; D is possibly TRBD2 (6 bases). The CDR3 has 19 residues. V dropped 3 bases and J dropped 2 bases, with 24 bases sitting between them. The germline gives CDR1 SGHDN, CDR2 FVKESK. The CDR3: CASSHLAGTPFTFTDTQYF. CDR3 bases: TGTGCCAGCAGCCACCTAGCCGGGACTCCCTTTACCTTCACAGATACGCAGTATTTT.

This chain joins TRBV5-6 and TRBJ1-4; 7 bases align to TRBD1. This CDR3 is 16 amino acids long. After removal of 3 bases from V and 3 bases from J, the junction contained 8 bases not matched to a gene. The germline V gene has CDR1 SGHDT and CDR2 YYEEEE. CDR3: CASSSTPGQSNEKLFF. The DNA of the CDR3 is TGTGCCAGCAGCTCCACCCCGGGACAGTCTAATGAAAAACTGTTTTTT. Combining the CDR3 with reference TRBV5-6 and TRBJ1-4 gives the whole variable domain DAGVTQSPTHLIKTRGQQVTLRCSPKSGHDTVSWYQQALGQGPQFIFQYYEEEERQRGNFPDRFSGHQFPNYSSELNVNALLLGDSALYLCASSSTPGQSNEKLFFGSGTQLSVL.

The CDR3 loop reads CASSFGTRSDEQFF. Here the CDR3 DNA reads TGTGCCAGCAGTTTCGGGACTAGGTCGGATGAGCAGTTCTTC. The chain links TRBV6-6 to TRBJ2-1, with TRBD2 matching over 8 bases. Germline loops: CDR1 MNHNY, CDR2 SVGAGI (reference sequence). V was pared by 4 bases and J by 8 bases, with 7 bases of the junction left unmatched. CDR3 length: 14 residues.

The chain carries TRBV5-5 and TRBJ1-5; D gene unclear. The length of the CDR3 is 14 residues. Trimming stripped 0 bases from V and 0 bases from J, with 4 bases between. Germline lookup yields CDR1 SGHKS and CDR2 YYEKEE (reference sequence). The CDR3 DNA follows: TGTGCCAGCAGCTTGGTAGTTAGCAATCAGCCCCAGCATTTT. This translates into CASSLVVSNQPQHF.

V and J are TRBV2 and TRBJ2-2; 7 bases are a match to TRBD2. CDR1 and CDR2 from the germline V gene are SNHLY and FYNNEI. The CDR3 sequence is 15 residues long. Trimming removed 8 bases from V and 4 bases from J; junction bases left unmatched: 10. Written as DNA, the CDR3 is TGTGCCAGCGATGTAATGTCTAGCGGCACCGGGGAGCTGTTTTTT. Translated, it gives CASDVMSSGTGELFF.

This chain uses TRBV5-6 with TRBJ1-5, with D perhaps matching TRBD1 (5 bases). The V end was cut by 0 bases, the J end by 6 bases, with 7 bases between. CDR3 length: 13 amino acids. Germline CDR1 SGHDT, CDR2 YYEEEE. CDR3: CASSLAGGQPQHF. CDR3 bases: TGTGCCAGCAGCTTGGCGGGGGGTCAGCCCCAGCATTTT.

The chain is built from TRBV28 and TRBJ2-7; 8 bases line up with TRBD1. There are 14 residues in the CDR3. Trimming at V came to 8 bases and at J to 0 bases, leaving 6 bases not matched to a gene. Per the germline V gene, CDR1 is MDHEN and CDR2 is SYDVKM. CDR3 sequence reads: CASQQGASSYEQYF. The CDR3 bases are TGTGCCAGCCAGCAGGGGGCGAGCTCCTACGAGCAGTACTTC. The whole variable domain, filled in from reference TRBV28 and TRBJ2-7, reads DVKVTQSSRYLVKRTGEKVFLECVQDMDHENMFWYRQDPGLGLRLIYFSYDVKMKEKGDIPEGYSVSREKKERFSLILESASTNQTSMYLCASQQGASSYEQYFGPGTRLTVT.

The V and J genes are TRBV4-2 and TRBJ2-1; 7 positions match TRBD2. The CDR3 is 17 residues long. With V trimmed by 1 base and J by 2 bases, 8 bases remained unmatched. Germline V CDR1 and CDR2: LGHNA, YNFKEQ. The CDR3 sequence: CASSQGYTSEAYNEQFF. CDR3 in DNA: TGTGCCAGCAGCCAAGGGTATACTAGCGAGGCCTACAATGAGCAGTTCTTC.

The CDR3, as DNA: TGTGCCAGCTCCCTACAAGGCGGGTCTGCCAACATTCAGTACTTC. Its translation is CASSLQGGSANIQYF. The J gene is TRBJ2-4, the V gene TRBV18; tentatively, D is TRBD2 (5 bases). Per germline, CDR1 KGHSH and CDR2 LQKENI. With 6 bases removed from V and 7 bases from J, the gap between germline ends came to 19 bases. The CDR3 consists of 15 residues.

The gene calls are TRBV5-6 and TRBJ2-3; 8 nucleotides align to TRBD2. CDR1 is SGHDT and CDR2 is YYEEEE in the germline V gene. The CDR3 runs to 18 residues. V shed 4 bases and J 2 bases; nucleotides not matched to a gene: 15. In nucleotides, the CDR3 is TGTGCCAGCAGCCGAATGGGCGGGGGGCCTGATTCCACAGATACGCAGTATTTT. Its protein is CASSRMGGGPDSTDTQYF.

The V and J genes are TRBV5-1 and TRBJ2-1; a possible D gene is TRBD2 (5 bases). Trimming cost V 2 bases and J 7 bases, with 13 bases left between them. CDR1 is SGHRS, CDR2 YFSETQ, per germline. The CDR3 covers 14 residues. The CDR3 loop is CASSFTTSLNEQFF. In DNA, the CDR3 is TGCGCCAGCAGCTTTACTACTAGTCTAAATGAGCAGTTCTTC.

J is TRBJ2-5 and V is TRBV29-1; D is ambiguous. The germline V and J ends were trimmed by 3 bases and 5 bases, with 19 bases remaining between them. Germline V gene lookup returns CDR1 SQVTM and CDR2 ANQGSEA. The CDR3 length is 15 residues. The CDR3 coding sequence is TGCAGCGTTGATACTCCCAGAAGACTTCATGAGACCCAGTACTTC. It codes for CSVDTPRRLHETQYF.

The V call is TRBV19, the J call TRBJ2-4, with TRBD2 identical over 12 bases. Germline assignment: CDR1 LNHDA and CDR2 SQIVND (reference sequence). V lost 5 bases, J lost 9 bases, and 5 bases stayed unmatched. There are 14 residues in the CDR3. CDR3 bases: TGTGCCAGTAGTCCTAGCGGGAGGGGGAGCATTCAGTACTTC. Residues: CASSPSGRGSIQYF.

V is TRBV15 and J is TRBJ2-7; 10 nucleotides match TRBD1. J gave up 6 bases and V 0 bases, and 5 bases lay outside the gene matches. The CDR3 extends over 15 amino acids. Germline V gives CDR1 LNHNV, CDR2 YYDKDF (reference sequence). The CDR3 nucleotides read TGTGCCACCAGCAGAGATCTGGGGACAGGGGTCGAGCAGTACTTC. It translates to CATSRDLGTGVEQYF. The complete variable domain, with remaining parts taken from reference TRBV15 and TRBJ2-7, reads DAMVIQNPRYQVTQFGKPVTLSCSQTLNHNVMYWYQQKSSQAPKLLFHYYDKDFNNEADTPDNFQSRRPNTSFCFLDIRSPGLGDTAMYLCATSRDLGTGVEQYFGPGTRLTVT.

The V gene is TRBV19, the J gene TRBJ2-6, with D possibly being TRBD1 (6 bases). Trimming shortened V by 5 bases and J by 0 bases, and 17 bases separated the two germline ends. The CDR3 runs 18 residues. CDR1 LNHDA and CDR2 SQIVND come from the germline V gene (reference sequence). This CDR3 reads CASSYTAGARSGANVLTF. CDR3 nucleotide sequence: TGTGCCAGTAGTTATACGGCAGGGGCCCGCTCTGGGGCCAACGTCCTGACTTTC. The entire variable domain, with the rest obtained from reference TRBV19 and TRBJ2-6, is as follows: DGGITQSPKYLFRKEGQNVTLSCEQNLNHDAMYWYRQDPGQGLRLIYYSQIVNDFQKGDIAEGYSVSREKKESFPLTVTSAQKNPTAFYLCASSYTAGARSGANVLTFGAGSRLTVL.

The chain carries TRBV6-5 and TRBJ2-5, with D possibly matching TRBD2 (6 bases). V lost 5 bases and J 5 bases, leaving 15 bases between the germline ends. Germline values: CDR1 MNHEY, CDR2 SVGAGI. CDR3 length: 14 residues. Here the CDR3 DNA reads TGTGCCAGCAGTCCCCTGGGGGGTAAGGAGACCCAGTACTTC. Translating gives CASSPLGGKETQYF.

CDR3 protein: CASSLNRAQLTGLFF. As DNA, the CDR3 is TGCGCCAGCAGCTTGAACAGGGCGCAACTGACTGGACTGTTTTTT. The chain links TRBV5-1 to TRBJ1-4, with a tentative D call TRBD1 (6 bases). Trimming shortened V by 1 base and J by 13 bases, and 20 bases separated the two germline ends. Germline assignment: CDR1 SGHRS and CDR2 YFSETQ. The CDR3 consists of 15 residues.

The rearrangement joins TRBV30 to TRBJ1-2; D gene ambiguous. The CDR3 has 14 amino acids. Trimming pared 2 bases from V and 0 bases from J, leaving 10 bases between. Germline V gives CDR1 GTSNPN, CDR2 SVGIG (reference sequence). The CDR3 DNA reads TGTGCCTGGAGTATGAACCGAGCTAACTATGGCTACACCTTC. It yields the protein CAWSMNRANYGYTF.

The chain recombines TRBV29-1 with TRBJ1-1, with D hard to call. Germline V lookup: CDR1 SQVTM, CDR2 ANQGSEA. The CDR3 spans 15 residues. V was trimmed by 6 bases and J by 4 bases, leaving 21 bases between them. The CDR3 protein is CSVAVTLVGGTEAFF. In DNA form, the CDR3 reads TGCAGCGTCGCAGTGACTTTGGTTGGCGGCACTGAAGCTTTCTTT.

The gene calls are TRBV6-5 and TRBJ2-7, with D perhaps TRBD1 (5 bases). Deletions cut 4 bases from V and 3 bases from J, with 16 bases between. This CDR3 has 15 residues. CDR1 is MNHEY and CDR2 is SVGAGI in the germline V gene. CDR3 loop: CASSSIQEKRYEQYF. The CDR3 DNA reads TGTGCCAGCAGTTCCATACAGGAAAAGCGCTACGAGCAGTACTTC.

The chain has TRBV2 and TRBJ2-1; 9 positions agree with TRBD2. Trimming removed 7 bases from V and 6 bases from J; junction bases left unmatched: 4. The CDR3 totals 13 residues. Looked up from germline, CDR1 is SNHLY and CDR2 is FYNNEI. In DNA form, the CDR3 reads TGTGCCAGCAAGGCGGGAGGGGGCAATGAGCAGTTCTTC. Its translation is CASKAGGGNEQFF.

The rearrangement links TRBV7-9 to TRBJ1-6, with D uncertain. V shed 5 bases and J shed 5 bases, with 16 bases lying between them. Germline values: CDR1 SEHNR, CDR2 FQNEAQ (reference sequence). The CDR3 has 16 residues. The CDR3 loop reads CASSHYFGINNSPLHF. CDR3 nucleotides: TGTGCCAGCAGCCACTATTTCGGAATCAATAATTCACCCCTCCACTTT. Full variable domain (missing parts from reference TRBV7-9 and TRBJ1-6): DTGVSQNPRHKITKRGQNVTFRCDPISEHNRLYWYRQTLGQGPEFLTYFQNEAQLEKSRLLSDRFSAERPKGSFSTLEIQRTEQGDSAMYLCASSHYFGINNSPLHFGNGTRLTVT.

This sequence joins TRBV7-3 and TRBJ1-1; a weak D match, TRBD1 (6 bases). V was pared by 1 base and J by 5 bases, with 14 bases between. This CDR3 has 15 amino acids. Germline V gene sequence: CDR1 SGHTA, CDR2 FQGTGA. The CDR3 nucleotides read TGTGCCAGCAGCTTAAGCGGGGGGCGTCGGACTGAAGCTTTCTTT. Amino acid sequence: CASSLSGGRRTEAFF.